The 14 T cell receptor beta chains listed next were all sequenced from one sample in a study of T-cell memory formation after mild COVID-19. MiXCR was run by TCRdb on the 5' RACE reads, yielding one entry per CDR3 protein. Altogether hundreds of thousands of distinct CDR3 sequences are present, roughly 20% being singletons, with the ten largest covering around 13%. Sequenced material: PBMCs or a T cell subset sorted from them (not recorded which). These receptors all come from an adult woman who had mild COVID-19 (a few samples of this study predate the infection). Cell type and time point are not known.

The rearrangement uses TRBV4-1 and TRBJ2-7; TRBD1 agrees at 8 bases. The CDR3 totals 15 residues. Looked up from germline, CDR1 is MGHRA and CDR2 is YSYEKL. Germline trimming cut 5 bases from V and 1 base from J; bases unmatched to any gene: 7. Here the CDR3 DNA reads TGCGCCAGCAGCGTAGACAGGGGCCTTTCCTACGAGCAGTACTTC. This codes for CASSVDRGLSYEQYF.

Here the CDR3 DNA reads TGTGCCAGCAGCTTGGGCTTCGGGCAGTTGGGCTATGGCTACACCTTC. Residues: CASSLGFGQLGYGYTF. The V gene is TRBV5-6, the J gene TRBJ1-2, with D hard to call. Per germline, CDR1 SGHDT and CDR2 YYEEEE. V lost 0 bases to trimming and J lost 4 bases, with 16 bases between them. This CDR3 comprises 16 residues. Full variable domain (rest looked up from reference TRBV5-6 and TRBJ1-2): DAGVTQSPTHLIKTRGQQVTLRCSPKSGHDTVSWYQQALGQGPQFIFQYYEEEERQRGNFPDRFSGHQFPNYSSELNVNALLLGDSALYLCASSLGFGQLGYGYTFGSGTRLTVV.

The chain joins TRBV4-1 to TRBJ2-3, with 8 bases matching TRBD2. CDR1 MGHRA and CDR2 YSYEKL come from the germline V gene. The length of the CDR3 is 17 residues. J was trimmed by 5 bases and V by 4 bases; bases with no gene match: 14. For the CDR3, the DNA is TGCGCCAGCAGCCCCCTACCCGGGACTAGATCTGTAGATACGCAGTATTTT. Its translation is CASSPLPGTRSVDTQYF.

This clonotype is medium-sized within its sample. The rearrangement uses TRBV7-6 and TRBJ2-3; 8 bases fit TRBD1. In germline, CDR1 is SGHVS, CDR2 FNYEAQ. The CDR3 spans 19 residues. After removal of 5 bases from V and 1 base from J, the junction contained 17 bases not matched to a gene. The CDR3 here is CASSPLATTGGQGTDTQYF. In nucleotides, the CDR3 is TGTGCCAGCAGCCCACTAGCAACTACAGGGGGACAGGGCACAGATACGCAGTATTTT.

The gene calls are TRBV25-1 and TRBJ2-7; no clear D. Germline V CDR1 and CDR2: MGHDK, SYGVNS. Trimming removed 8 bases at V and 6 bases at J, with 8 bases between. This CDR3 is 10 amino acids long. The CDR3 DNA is TGTGCCAGCGCCGGGTGCGAGCAGTACGTC. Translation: CASAGCEQYV.

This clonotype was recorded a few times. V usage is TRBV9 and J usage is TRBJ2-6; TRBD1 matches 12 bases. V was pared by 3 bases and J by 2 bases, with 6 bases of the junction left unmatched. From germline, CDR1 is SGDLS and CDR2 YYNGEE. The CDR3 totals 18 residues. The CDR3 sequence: CASSAPGQGAPGANVLTF. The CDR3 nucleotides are TGTGCCAGCAGCGCCCCGGGACAGGGGGCGCCTGGGGCCAACGTCCTGACTTTC.

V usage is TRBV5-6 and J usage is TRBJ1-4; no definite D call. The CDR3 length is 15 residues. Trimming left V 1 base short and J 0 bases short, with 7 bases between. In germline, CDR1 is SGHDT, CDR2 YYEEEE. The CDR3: CASSLQRSTNEKLFF. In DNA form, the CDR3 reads TGTGCCAGCAGCTTGCAGCGGTCAACTAATGAAAAACTGTTTTTT.

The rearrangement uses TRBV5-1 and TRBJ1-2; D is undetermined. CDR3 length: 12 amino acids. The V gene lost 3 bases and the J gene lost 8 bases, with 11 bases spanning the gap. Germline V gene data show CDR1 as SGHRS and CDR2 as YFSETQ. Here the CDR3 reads CASSSGPGGYTF. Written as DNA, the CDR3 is TGCGCCAGCAGCTCCGGACCCGGGGGCTACACCTTC.

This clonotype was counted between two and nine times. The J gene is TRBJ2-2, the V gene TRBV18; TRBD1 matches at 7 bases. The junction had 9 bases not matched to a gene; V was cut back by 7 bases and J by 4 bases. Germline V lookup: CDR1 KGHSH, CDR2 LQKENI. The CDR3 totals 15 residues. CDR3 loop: CASYLTGRVTGELFF. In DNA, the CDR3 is TGTGCCAGCTACCTGACAGGGAGAGTCACCGGGGAGCTGTTTTTT.

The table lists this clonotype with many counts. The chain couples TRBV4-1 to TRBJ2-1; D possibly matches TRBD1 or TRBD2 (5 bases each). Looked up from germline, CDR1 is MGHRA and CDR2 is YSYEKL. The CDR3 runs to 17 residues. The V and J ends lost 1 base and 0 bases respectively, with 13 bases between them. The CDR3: CASSQVFWGSSYNEQFF. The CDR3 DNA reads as TGCGCCAGCAGCCAAGTGTTTTGGGGGAGCTCCTACAATGAGCAGTTCTTC.

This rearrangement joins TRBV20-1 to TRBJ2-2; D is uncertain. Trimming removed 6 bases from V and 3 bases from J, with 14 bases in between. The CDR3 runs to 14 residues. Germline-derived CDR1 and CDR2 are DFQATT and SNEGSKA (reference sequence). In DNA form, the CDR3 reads TGCAGTGCGCTGACCCTGGCGGACACCGGGGAGCTGTTTTTT. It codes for CSALTLADTGELFF.

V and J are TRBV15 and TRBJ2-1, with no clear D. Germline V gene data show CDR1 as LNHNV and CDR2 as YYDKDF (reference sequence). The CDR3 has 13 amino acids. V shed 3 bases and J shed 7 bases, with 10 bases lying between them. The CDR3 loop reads CATSSPGPNEQFF. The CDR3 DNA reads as TGTGCCACCAGCAGCCCTGGACCGAATGAGCAGTTCTTC.

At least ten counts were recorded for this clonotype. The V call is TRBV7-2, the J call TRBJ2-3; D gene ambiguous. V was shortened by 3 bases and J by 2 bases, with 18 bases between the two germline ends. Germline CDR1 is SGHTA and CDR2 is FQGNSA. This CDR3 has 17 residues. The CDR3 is CASSFDFRAALTDTQYF. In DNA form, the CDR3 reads TGTGCCAGCAGCTTTGACTTTCGGGCAGCCCTCACAGATACGCAGTATTTT.

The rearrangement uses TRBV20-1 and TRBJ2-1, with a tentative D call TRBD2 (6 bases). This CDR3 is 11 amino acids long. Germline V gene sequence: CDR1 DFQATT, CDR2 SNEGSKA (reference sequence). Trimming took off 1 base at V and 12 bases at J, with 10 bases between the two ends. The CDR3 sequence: CSARVGDWQFF. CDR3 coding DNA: TGCAGTGCTAGAGTGGGGGACTGGCAGTTCTTC.